The source of this TCR beta chain is a study of blood T cells in healthy people across ages. Broader study findings: Among long-lived donors, naive CD4+ cells were more numerous and diversity higher than in aged donors. Observed TCR beta diversity per million T cells went down as age went up. This fall followed a roughly linear course with age.

For this clonotype: Its antigen is still unknown.

Combining a sample-barcoded 5' primer with a J-beta primer mix, a second PCR ran for 7 to 11 cycles. Each cDNA molecule carried a tag from a template-switch adaptor that contained 12 random nucleotides. TCRdb reanalysed the 5' RACE reads using MiXCR and keeps one entry per CDR3 protein. Found here are about a million distinct CDR3 sequences, roughly 51% of them singletons; the top ten hold about a fifth. Germline-derived CDR1 and CDR2 are SEHNR and FQNEAQ (reference sequence). This CDR3 is built from 14 residues. With V trimmed by 5 bases and J by 8 bases, 6 bases remained unmatched. The sequence derives from a woman in her sixties in good health. Sequencing was performed on blood. This rearrangement joins TRBV7-9 to TRBJ1-6, with 7 nucleotides matching TRBD1. CDR3 residues: CASSLKGAYSPLHF. CDR3 in DNA: TGTGCCAGCAGCCTTAAGGGGGCATATTCACCCCTCCACTTT.